Listed below are T cell receptor beta chains from one sample, sequenced in a study of blood T cell repertoires in COVID-19. Data came from immunoSEQ multiplex PCR; TCRdb stores just in-frame clones and leaves some out. The sample has about 480,000 clones; 75% to 90% are singletons. What was sequenced was PBMCs or T cells enriched from blood (not recorded which). The receptors were sampled from a woman in her sixties or seventies who had recovered from COVID-19. The CDR3 runs from the conserved cysteine through the conserved F or W. The D gene is left open where the match is weak. Clone size is given for some rows only: seen once, a few or many times, or a class if the clone is expanded.

clone_size: -; v_call: TRBV30; j_call: TRBJ1-2; d_call: -; cdr3_nt: TGTGCCTGGAGGGGTGGCGGGAACTACACCTTC; cdr3_aa: CAWRGGGNYTF
clone_size: -; v_call: TRBV5-8; j_call: TRBJ1-2; d_call: TRBD1; cdr3_nt: TGTGCCAGCAGCTTGAGGGACAGGGTTAGGGCTGGCTACACCTTC; cdr3_aa: CASSLRDRVRAGYTF
clone_size: -; v_call: TRBV3-1/TRBV3-2; j_call: TRBJ1-2; d_call: TRBD1; cdr3_nt: TGTGCCAGCAGCCACCTCCGGACAGGGGGGGATAACTATGGCTACACCTTC; cdr3_aa: CASSHLRTGGDNYGYTF
clone_size: -; v_call: TRBV6-5; j_call: TRBJ1-2; d_call: TRBD1; cdr3_nt: TGTGCCAGCAGACCAACAGGGGGCGCGCATGGCTACACCTTC; cdr3_aa: CASRPTGGAHGYTF
clone_size: few; v_call: TRBV18; j_call: TRBJ2-2; d_call: -; cdr3_nt: TGTGCCAGCTCACCAGACAGAACCGGGGAGCTGTTTTTT; cdr3_aa: CASSPDRTGELFF
clone_size: -; v_call: TRBV10-3; j_call: TRBJ2-5; d_call: TRBD1; cdr3_nt: TGTGCCATCAGTGGACAGGGATTGGAGACCCAGTACTTC; cdr3_aa: CAISGQGLETQYF
clone_size: -; v_call: TRBV7-9; j_call: TRBJ1-5; d_call: TRBD1; cdr3_nt: TGTGCCAGCAGCGGACAGGGAGTTAGCAATCAGCCCCAGCATTTT; cdr3_aa: CASSGQGVSNQPQHF
clone_size: -; v_call: TRBV19; j_call: TRBJ1-1; d_call: -; cdr3_nt: TGTGCCAGTTCCCCCTGGGCATGGACTTCTGAAGCTTTCTTT; cdr3_aa: CASSPWAWTSEAFF
clone_size: -; v_call: TRBV4-1; j_call: TRBJ1-2; d_call: TRBD1; cdr3_nt: TGCGCCAGCAGCCACCCGGGACAGGGAACAGGCTACACCTTC; cdr3_aa: CASSHPGQGTGYTF
clone_size: -; v_call: TRBV12-3/TRBV12-4; j_call: TRBJ1-1; d_call: -; cdr3_nt: TGTGCCAGCAGTTTAACACGGAACACTGAAGCTTTCTTT; cdr3_aa: CASSLTRNTEAFF
clone_size: -; v_call: TRBV5-5; j_call: TRBJ1-1; d_call: TRBD1; cdr3_nt: TGTGCCAGCAGCTTGACAGGGGATATGAACACTGAAGCTTTCTTT; cdr3_aa: CASSLTGDMNTEAFF
clone_size: -; v_call: TRBV27; j_call: TRBJ1-5; d_call: -; cdr3_nt: TGTGCCAGCAGTTTATCACTACAGGGAAGCCCAGCTCAGCCCCAGCATTTT; cdr3_aa: CASSLSLQGSPAQPQHF
clone_size: -; v_call: TRBV5-4; j_call: TRBJ2-7; d_call: TRBD1; cdr3_nt: TGTGCCAGCAGCCTCACCCCGGGACAGGGTGTTTACGAGCAGTACTTC; cdr3_aa: CASSLTPGQGVYEQYF
clone_size: few; v_call: TRBV27; j_call: TRBJ2-1; d_call: TRBD2; cdr3_nt: TGTGCCAGCAGTCAGCTAGCGGGGGGACCTCCAGGGTTCTTC; cdr3_aa: CASSQLAGGPPGFF
clone_size: -; v_call: TRBV20-1; j_call: TRBJ2-1; d_call: -; cdr3_nt: TGCAGTCATCGCGGTAATGAGCAGTTCTTC; cdr3_aa: CSHRGNEQFF
clone_size: -; v_call: TRBV27; j_call: TRBJ2-7; d_call: TRBD2; cdr3_nt: TGTGCCAGCAGTTTATATTATCCGGGGAGGGAATACGAGCAGTACTTC; cdr3_aa: CASSLYYPGREYEQYF
clone_size: -; v_call: TRBV7-9; j_call: TRBJ1-2; d_call: -; cdr3_nt: TGTGCCAGCAGCCGAGGGACAACCCCTCCCGGCTACACCTTC; cdr3_aa: CASSRGTTPPGYTF
clone_size: -; v_call: TRBV5-1; j_call: TRBJ1-2; d_call: -; cdr3_nt: TGCGCCAGCAGCGTACCGGGACAACCCTATGGCTACACCTTC; cdr3_aa: CASSVPGQPYGYTF
clone_size: -; v_call: TRBV11-2; j_call: TRBJ2-3; d_call: -; cdr3_nt: TGTGCCAGCAGCTTAGCCCTAGTCCCCAGCACAGATACGCAGTATTTT; cdr3_aa: CASSLALVPSTDTQYF
clone_size: once; v_call: TRBV28; j_call: TRBJ1-6; d_call: TRBD1; cdr3_nt: TGTGCCAGCAAGACAGGGAGCTCCTATAATTCACCCCTCCACTTT; cdr3_aa: CASKTGSSYNSPLHF
clone_size: -; v_call: TRBV6-6; j_call: TRBJ1-3; d_call: -; cdr3_nt: TGTGCCAGCAGAACGGGGGGAAACACCATATATTTT; cdr3_aa: CASRTGGNTIYF
clone_size: -; v_call: TRBV18; j_call: TRBJ2-5; d_call: TRBD2; cdr3_nt: TGTGCCAGCTCACCATTACTAGCGGGGGGTCAAGAGACCCAGTACTTC; cdr3_aa: CASSPLLAGGQETQYF
clone_size: -; v_call: TRBV5-1; j_call: TRBJ2-3; d_call: TRBD2; cdr3_nt: TGCGCCAGCAGCTTGCCGGCTAGCGGGGGGCCGAATTTT; cdr3_aa: CASSLPASGGPNF
clone_size: few; v_call: TRBV24-1; j_call: TRBJ1-2; d_call: TRBD1; cdr3_nt: TGTGCCACCAGTGACCGCGACAGGGCCTATGGCTACACCTTC; cdr3_aa: CATSDRDRAYGYTF
clone_size: -; v_call: TRBV5-6; j_call: TRBJ1-2; d_call: TRBD1; cdr3_nt: TGTGCCAGCAGCTTGGGACAGGGGAGTTTTTACACCTTC; cdr3_aa: CASSLGQGSFYTF
clone_size: -; v_call: TRBV6-5; j_call: TRBJ2-2; d_call: -; cdr3_nt: TGTGCCAGCAGTTACTTCGGGTTTACCGGGGAGCTGTTTTTT; cdr3_aa: CASSYFGFTGELFF
clone_size: -; v_call: TRBV30; j_call: TRBJ1-2; d_call: -; cdr3_nt: TGTGCCTGGAGTGTCGGCAGGGTTGATGGCTACACCTTC; cdr3_aa: CAWSVGRVDGYTF
clone_size: -; v_call: TRBV7-2; j_call: TRBJ2-7; d_call: TRBD2; cdr3_nt: TGTGCCAGCAGCTTAGATGGTAGCGGGGGCCTAGATCAGTACTTC; cdr3_aa: CASSLDGSGGLDQYF
clone_size: -; v_call: TRBV14; j_call: TRBJ1-2; d_call: TRBD1; cdr3_nt: TGTGCCAGCAGCCCCTTGAGGAGGGACAGGGGAATCGCTAACTATGGCTACACCTTC; cdr3_aa: CASSPLRRDRGIANYGYTF
clone_size: -; v_call: TRBV5-1; j_call: TRBJ2-1; d_call: TRBD2; cdr3_nt: TGCGCCAGCAGCTTGGGGACTAGCGGGGTAGGTGAGCAGTTCTTC; cdr3_aa: CASSLGTSGVGEQFF
clone_size: -; v_call: TRBV27; j_call: TRBJ1-5; d_call: -; cdr3_nt: TGTGCCAGCAGTAGACAGTACAATAGCAATCAGCCCCAGCATTTT; cdr3_aa: CASSRQYNSNQPQHF
clone_size: -; v_call: TRBV7-8; j_call: TRBJ2-1; d_call: TRBD2; cdr3_nt: TGTGCCAGCAGCCCGCGTTTGGGGAGCGGGGGTAGGCATGAGCAGTTCTTC; cdr3_aa: CASSPRLGSGGRHEQFF
clone_size: -; v_call: TRBV6-5; j_call: TRBJ1-6; d_call: -; cdr3_nt: TGTGCCAGCAGCAGGGAATCCCAGCCACCCCTCCACTTT; cdr3_aa: CASSRESQPPLHF
clone_size: -; v_call: TRBV4-1; j_call: TRBJ2-7; d_call: -; cdr3_nt: TGCGCCAGCAGCCAAGTCGAGACAGGACTCTCCTACGAGCAGTACTTC; cdr3_aa: CASSQVETGLSYEQYF
clone_size: -; v_call: TRBV30; j_call: TRBJ1-6; d_call: TRBD1; cdr3_nt: TGTGCCTGGAGCGGAGGGGGCTGGGAACCCCTCCACTTT; cdr3_aa: CAWSGGGWEPLHF
clone_size: -; v_call: TRBV6-1; j_call: TRBJ1-6; d_call: TRBD1; cdr3_nt: TGTGCCAGCAGTGATACGTCGTTCAGGGGGACGCATTCACCCCTCCACTTT; cdr3_aa: CASSDTSFRGTHSPLHF
clone_size: -; v_call: TRBV4-1; j_call: TRBJ1-3; d_call: TRBD1; cdr3_nt: TGCGCCAGCAGCCAAGTCTACGGGACAGGGGGCACCTCTGGAAACACCATATATTTT; cdr3_aa: CASSQVYGTGGTSGNTIYF
clone_size: -; v_call: TRBV10-3; j_call: TRBJ1-3; d_call: -; cdr3_nt: TGTGCCATCAGTGGGCCTCCTGGAAACACCATATATTTT; cdr3_aa: CAISGPPGNTIYF
clone_size: -; v_call: TRBV27; j_call: TRBJ2-3; d_call: -; cdr3_nt: TGTGCCAGCAGTTTACTCGGAGATACGCAGTATTTT; cdr3_aa: CASSLLGDTQYF
clone_size: -; v_call: TRBV27; j_call: TRBJ1-4; d_call: -; cdr3_nt: TGTGCCAGCAGTCCGCATTCCCGGGTTCCTAATGAAAAACTGTTTTTT; cdr3_aa: CASSPHSRVPNEKLFF
clone_size: few; v_call: TRBV7-2; j_call: TRBJ1-5; d_call: TRBD1; cdr3_nt: TGTGCCAGCAGCCTGGACAGGGCAGTCAATCAGCCCCAGCATTTT; cdr3_aa: CASSLDRAVNQPQHF
clone_size: -; v_call: TRBV5-1; j_call: TRBJ1-4; d_call: -; cdr3_nt: TGCGCCAGCAGCCCTGGGGCTGCAACTAATGAAAAACTGTTTTTT; cdr3_aa: CASSPGAATNEKLFF
clone_size: -; v_call: TRBV3-1/TRBV3-2; j_call: TRBJ2-2; d_call: -; cdr3_nt: TGTGCCAGCAGCGCCTGGGCAGGGGCCACCGGGGAGCTGTTTTTT; cdr3_aa: CASSAWAGATGELFF
clone_size: few; v_call: TRBV3-1/TRBV3-2; j_call: TRBJ1-3; d_call: -; cdr3_nt: TGTGCCAGCAGCCAGAGAAGGGGCCTCCAGAAAGCTTTT; cdr3_aa: CASSQRRGLQKAF
clone_size: -; v_call: TRBV3-1/TRBV3-2; j_call: TRBJ2-1; d_call: TRBD2; cdr3_nt: TGTGCCAGCAGCCAAGAGGCCGGGGGGGCCGATGAGCAGTTCTTC; cdr3_aa: CASSQEAGGADEQFF
clone_size: -; v_call: TRBV19; j_call: TRBJ1-4; d_call: -; cdr3_nt: TGTGCCAGTAGTTGGGACATGAATGAAAAACTGTTTTTT; cdr3_aa: CASSWDMNEKLFF
clone_size: -; v_call: TRBV29-1; j_call: TRBJ1-2; d_call: -; cdr3_nt: TGCAGCGTTGGGCGGGCCTCCTATGGCTACACCTTC; cdr3_aa: CSVGRASYGYTF
clone_size: -; v_call: TRBV5-1; j_call: TRBJ2-7; d_call: -; cdr3_nt: TGCGCCAGCAGCTCGGGAGGGACAGGGACCTACGAGCAGTACTTC; cdr3_aa: CASSSGGTGTYEQYF
clone_size: -; v_call: TRBV9; j_call: TRBJ1-1; d_call: -; cdr3_nt: TGTGCCAGCAGCGTAGCTTTGAACACTGAAGCTTTCTTT; cdr3_aa: CASSVALNTEAFF
clone_size: -; v_call: TRBV5-1; j_call: TRBJ2-1; d_call: TRBD2; cdr3_nt: TGCGCCAGCAGATCTAGCGGGGGCCCCTACAATGAGCAGTTCTTC; cdr3_aa: CASRSSGGPYNEQFF
clone_size: once; v_call: TRBV19; j_call: TRBJ1-1; d_call: TRBD1; cdr3_nt: TGTGCCAGTAGTTTGACAGGGGCTCTTGAAGCTTTCTTT; cdr3_aa: CASSLTGALEAFF
clone_size: -; v_call: TRBV5-1; j_call: TRBJ1-2; d_call: TRBD1; cdr3_nt: TGCGCCAGCAGCCAGACAGGGGAGAGTGGCTACACCTTC; cdr3_aa: CASSQTGESGYTF